This TCR beta chain was recovered during a study of blood T cell repertoires in COVID-19. Sequencing used immunoSEQ multiplex PCR; TCRdb keeps in-frame clones, though not all of them. The sample yields around 270,000 clones, around 84% seen once. This CDR3 is built from 17 residues. The germline V gene has CDR1 SGHAT and CDR2 FQNNGV. The V segment lost 8 bases and the J segment 2 bases; nucleotides outside the gene matches: 17. This chain links TRBV11-2 with TRBJ2-7; 8 bases align to TRBD1. The receptor's source is a man in his sixties with acute or convalescent COVID-19. Sequencing was done on a sample of peripheral blood. Here the CDR3 reads CASGPRGWAGGAYEQYF. DNA of the CDR3: TGTGCCAGCGGCCCTCGGGGGTGGGCAGGGGGCGCCTACGAGCAGTACTTC.